The 8 T cell receptor beta chains presented below share a single source sample, sequenced in a study of a mutant IDH1 vaccine in newly diagnosed glioma. The antigens of these receptors remain unknown. The protocol was immunoSEQ multiplex PCR, while the TCRdb copy is restricted to in-frame clones and leaves out a portion. The sample has fewer than 35,000 clones; around 87% are singletons. Indicated time point: week 11, during vaccination. Doses comprised 300 ug of mutant IDH1 20-mer peptide each, plus topical imiquimod. The input for sequencing was PBMCs, taken from a glioma patient whose treatment included an IDH1 peptide vaccine. These receptors were taken from a man aged 18-30 years with glioma.

This clone was seen a single time. V and J are TRBV4-1 and TRBJ1-1; 7 bases are a match to TRBD1. Germline CDR1 is MGHRA and CDR2 is YSYEKL. Germline trimming cut 5 bases from V and 4 bases from J; bases unmatched to any gene: 4. This CDR3 comprises 13 residues. Here the CDR3 DNA reads TGCGCCAGCAGCTCCGACAGGGTCACTGAAGCTTTCTTT. It codes for CASSSDRVTEAFF.

Only one count was recorded for this clone. The chain links TRBV14 to TRBJ2-2, with TRBD2 matching over 7 bases. Germline CDR1 is SGHDN and CDR2 is FVKESK. This CDR3 is built from 14 residues. Losses at the gene ends were 2 bases for V and 7 bases for J; bases not matched to a gene: 4. The CDR3 DNA reads TGTGCCAGCAGCCAATTCCGCGGGAGCGGGGAGCTGTTTTTT. It codes for CASSQFRGSGELFF.

The chain uses TRBV5-6 and TRBJ1-2, with D unclear. The V gene's germline CDR1 is SGHDT and CDR2 YYEEEE. The CDR3 has 15 residues. V was cut by 2 bases and J by 2 bases, with 13 bases left in between. The CDR3 protein is CASSLDTDLNYGYTF. CDR3 coding DNA: TGTGCCAGCAGCTTAGACACCGATTTAAACTATGGCTACACCTTC.

This clone was detected once. The chain combines TRBV7-9 with TRBJ1-1; TRBD1 agrees at 8 bases. The trim removed 5 bases at V and 1 base at J, leaving 6 bases unmatched. From germline, CDR1 is SEHNR and CDR2 FQNEAQ (reference sequence). This CDR3 spans 15 amino acids. The CDR3 reads CASSPAGTGNTEAFF. CDR3 nucleotide sequence: TGTGCCAGCAGCCCAGCCGGGACAGGGAACACTGAAGCTTTCTTT.

The rearrangement uses TRBV5-4 and TRBJ1-2, with 9 bases identical to TRBD1. Germline CDR1 and CDR2: SGHNT and YYREEE (reference sequence). CDR3 length: 16 amino acids. The V segment lost 4 bases and the J segment 2 bases; nucleotides outside the gene matches: 9. CDR3 nucleotides: TGTGCCAGCAGCGGAGCGGGGACAGGGACGAACTATGGCTACACCTTC. Its protein is CASSGAGTGTNYGYTF. Complete variable domain (other parts from reference TRBV5-4 and TRBJ1-2): ETGVTQSPTHLIKTRGQQVTLRCSSQSGHNTVSWYQQALGQGPQFIFQYYREEENGRGNFPPRFSGLQFPNYSSELNVNALELDDSALYLCASSGAGTGTNYGYTFGSGTRLTVV.

Comments on this clone: At one of its ends the junction is not consistent with the germline gene, which may arise from a read error. The chain joins TRBV7-7 to TRBJ2-5; D tentatively fits TRBD1 or TRBD2 (5 bases each). The germline CDR1 and CDR2 sequences are SSHAT and FNYEAQ (reference sequence). The CDR3 sequence is 14 residues long. The CDR3 nucleotides read TGTGCTAGCAGCCCTCCGGGACCGAAAGAGACCCAGTACTTC. Protein: CASSPPGPKETQYF. Full variable domain (remainder filled in from reference TRBV7-7 and TRBJ2-5): GAGVSQSPRYKVTKRGQDVTLRCDPISSHATLYWYQQALGQGPEFLTYFNYEAQPDKSGLPSDRFSAERPEGSISTLTIQRTEQRDSAMYRCASSPPGPKETQYFGPGTRLLVL.

Remarks on this clone: The junction and the germline gene differ at one end; a read error may be behind it. The chain couples TRBV6-1 to TRBJ2-7, with D tentatively TRBD1 or TRBD2 (5 bases each). CDR1 MNHNS and CDR2 SASEGT come from the germline V gene. The CDR3 sequence is 9 residues long. The CDR3 spells CASGRTGHF. CDR3 in DNA: TGTGCCAGCGGGAGAACGGGACACTTC.

The chain carries TRBV19 and TRBJ2-2; 10 bases agree with TRBD1. Germline-derived CDR1 and CDR2 are LNHDA and SQIVND (reference sequence). Losses at the gene ends were 4 bases for V and 4 bases for J; bases not matched to a gene: 6. The CDR3 is made up of 16 amino acids. CDR3 DNA: TGTGCCAGTAGTAACGACAGGGGGCTGAGCACCGGGGAGCTGTTTTTT. It codes for CASSNDRGLSTGELFF. The complete variable domain, with remaining parts taken from reference TRBV19 and TRBJ2-2, reads DGGITQSPKYLFRKEGQNVTLSCEQNLNHDAMYWYRQDPGQGLRLIYYSQIVNDFQKGDIAEGYSVSREKKESFPLTVTSAQKNPTAFYLCASSNDRGLSTGELFFGEGSRLTVL.